The rows below give T cell receptor beta chains drawn from one sample of a study of blood T cell repertoires in COVID-19. Profiling relied on immunoSEQ multiplex PCR, and the TCRdb table lists in-frame clones only, not all of them. The table shows about 97,000 clones, with approximately 84% occurring only once. Sequenced material: peripheral blood. The receptors here all came from a human donor in a cohort sampled during active COVID-19. The CDR3 runs from the conserved cysteine through the conserved F or W. A D gene is named only where the DNA matches it firmly. Clone size is stated in some rows and not others, as once, few, many or a class when expanded.

D | size | J | V | CDR3 | DNA
TRBD1 | . | TRBJ1-6 | TRBV6-5 | CASSYSSRGLVSPLHF | TGTGCCAGCAGTTACTCGAGTAGGGGGCTAGTATCACCCCTCCACTTT
. | once | TRBJ2-1 | TRBV5-1 | CASSPDPGLYNEQFF | TGCGCCAGCAGCCCCGACCCGGGACTTTACAATGAGCAGTTCTTC
TRBD1 | . | TRBJ2-7 | TRBV7-9 | CASSLALDRGGEQYF | TGTGCCAGCAGCTTAGCTTTGGACAGGGGTGGCGAGCAGTACTTC
. | . | TRBJ2-2 | TRBV18 | CASSPSLISNTGELFF | TGTGCCAGCTCACCAAGCCTAATCTCGAACACCGGGGAGCTGTTTTTT
. | . | TRBJ1-4 | TRBV4-3 | CASSQSPAGHPNEKLFF | TGCGCCAGCAGCCAATCCCCTGCGGGGCATCCGAATGAAAAACTGTTTTTT
. | . | TRBJ1-1 | TRBV28 | CASSTGGTEAFF | TGTGCCAGCTCTACCGGGGGCACTGAAGCTTTCTTT
. | . | TRBJ1-4 | TRBV7-9 | CASSPRGALLPEKLFF | TGTGCCAGCAGCCCACGGGGAGCCTTACTTCCCGAAAAACTGTTTTTT
. | . | TRBJ1-6 | TRBV11-2 | CASSLGFGQLNSPLHF | TGTGCCAGCAGCTTAGGGTTCGGACAGCTTAATTCACCCCTCCACTTT
. | . | TRBJ2-7 | TRBV6-2/TRBV6-3 | CASSPGLYEQYF | TGTGCCAGCAGTCCGGGACTCTACGAGCAGTACTTC
. | . | TRBJ2-5 | TRBV5-4 | CASSLQIQETQYF | TGTGCCAGCAGCCTACAGATCCAAGAGACCCAGTACTTC
. | . | TRBJ2-2 | TRBV5-1 | CASSSWTGRAGTGELFF | TGCGCCAGCAGCTCTTGGACAGGGAGGGCGGGCACCGGGGAGCTGTTTTTT
TRBD1 | . | TRBJ1-3 | TRBV7-9 | CASSLTGESSGNTIYF | TGTGCCAGCAGCTTAACAGGGGAGAGCTCTGGAAACACCATATATTTT
TRBD1 | . | TRBJ2-5 | TRBV7-3 | CASSLGTGQETQYF | TGTGCCAGCAGCTTAGGGACAGGGCAAGAGACCCAGTACTTC
. | . | TRBJ1-2 | TRBV11-2 | CASSLSRTANYGYTF | TGTGCCAGCAGCCTTTCCCGGACAGCTAACTATGGCTACACCTTC
TRBD1 | . | TRBJ2-5 | TRBV4-3 | CASSLGGTGGSEGAETQYF | TGCGCCAGCAGCCTCGGGGGGACAGGGGGCTCGGAGGGTGCAGAGACCCAGTACTTC
. | . | TRBJ2-7 | TRBV18 | CASSSLMGPKSSYEQYF | TGTGCCAGCTCAAGTTTGATGGGGCCCAAAAGCTCCTACGAGCAGTACTTC
TRBD1 | . | TRBJ1-1 | TRBV19 | CASSTRTGGITEAFF | TGTGCCAGTAGTACTCGGACAGGGGGTATTACTGAAGCTTTCTTT
TRBD1 | . | TRBJ1-6 | TRBV7-2 | CASSRTGGNSPLHF | TGTGCCAGCAGCCGGACAGGTGGAAATTCACCCCTCCACTTT